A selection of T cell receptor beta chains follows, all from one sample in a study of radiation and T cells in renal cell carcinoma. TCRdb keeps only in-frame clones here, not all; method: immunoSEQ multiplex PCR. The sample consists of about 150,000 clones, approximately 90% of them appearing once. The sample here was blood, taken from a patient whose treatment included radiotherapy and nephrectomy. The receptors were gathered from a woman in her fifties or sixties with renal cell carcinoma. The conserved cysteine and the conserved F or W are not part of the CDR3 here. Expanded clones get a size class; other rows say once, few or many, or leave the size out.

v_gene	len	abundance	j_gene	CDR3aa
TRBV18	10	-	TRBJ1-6	ASSTRNSPLH
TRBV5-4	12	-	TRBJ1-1	ASSLGQPNTEAF
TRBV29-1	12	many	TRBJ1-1	SVAQGASNTEAF
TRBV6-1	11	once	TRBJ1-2	ASSWEVNYGYT
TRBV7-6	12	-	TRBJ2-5	ASSLETGLVGQY
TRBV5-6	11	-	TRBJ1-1	ASSFGTEFRAF
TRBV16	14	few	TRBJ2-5	ASSRQLAGGGETQY
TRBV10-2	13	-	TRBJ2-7	ASSDYATARYEQY
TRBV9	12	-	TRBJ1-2	ASSVVSGNYGYT
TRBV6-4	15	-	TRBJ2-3	ASSEPTDTYNTDTQY
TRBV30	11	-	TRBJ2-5	AFTSEYSWTQY
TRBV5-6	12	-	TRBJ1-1	ASSQANRVGEAF
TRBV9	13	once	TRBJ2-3	ASSFREGVADTQY
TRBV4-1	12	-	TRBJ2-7	ASSQEWTGGEQY
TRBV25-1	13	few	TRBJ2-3	ASSEGNRGSYTQY
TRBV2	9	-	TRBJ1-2	ASRRTRGYT
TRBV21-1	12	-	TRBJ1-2	ASSKGEGNYGYT
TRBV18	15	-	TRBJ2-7	ASSPRGLAGNSYEQY
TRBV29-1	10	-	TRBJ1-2	SVGSTEYGYT
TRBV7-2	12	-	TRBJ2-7	ASSRDFGTYEQY
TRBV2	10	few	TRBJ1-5	ASSEVPGPQH
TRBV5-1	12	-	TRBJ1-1	ASSPDSLNTEAF